This T cell receptor (beta chain) was recorded in a study of T cell changes during pregnancy in multiple sclerosis. The data were produced by immunoSEQ multiplex PCR, yet TCRdb's version contains in-frame clones alone and is incomplete. The data hold roughly 40,000 clones, with roughly 90% observed a single time. This clone was recorded only once. V gave up 7 bases and J gave up 5 bases; unmatched junction bases: 8. Germline CDR1 is SNHLY and CDR2 is FYNNEI. The CDR3 length is 15 residues. This receptor was taken from a female donor with multiple sclerosis, enrolled in a pregnancy study. The chain joins TRBV2 to TRBJ1-4, with TRBD1 matching over 9 bases. Sequences were derived from CD8+ T cells from peripheral blood mononuclear cells, sampled in the first trimester of pregnancy. This CDR3 is CASTPRGTGNEKLFF. The CDR3 region has the DNA TGTGCCAGCACACCCAGGGGGACAGGGAATGAAAAACTGTTTTTT.